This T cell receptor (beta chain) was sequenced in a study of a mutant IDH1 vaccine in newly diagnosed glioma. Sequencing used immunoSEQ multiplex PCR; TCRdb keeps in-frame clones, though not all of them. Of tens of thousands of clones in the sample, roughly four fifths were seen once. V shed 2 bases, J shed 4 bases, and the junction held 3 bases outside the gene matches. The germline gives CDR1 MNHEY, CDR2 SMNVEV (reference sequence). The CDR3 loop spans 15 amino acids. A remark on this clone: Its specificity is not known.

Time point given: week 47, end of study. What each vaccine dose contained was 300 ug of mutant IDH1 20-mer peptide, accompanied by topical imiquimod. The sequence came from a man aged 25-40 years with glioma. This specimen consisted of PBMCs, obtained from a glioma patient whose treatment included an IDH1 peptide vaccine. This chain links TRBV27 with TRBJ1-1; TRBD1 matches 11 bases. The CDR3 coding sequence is TGTGCCAGCAGTTTAGGGACAGGGGGGACCACTGAAGCTTTCTTT. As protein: CASSLGTGGTTEAFF.